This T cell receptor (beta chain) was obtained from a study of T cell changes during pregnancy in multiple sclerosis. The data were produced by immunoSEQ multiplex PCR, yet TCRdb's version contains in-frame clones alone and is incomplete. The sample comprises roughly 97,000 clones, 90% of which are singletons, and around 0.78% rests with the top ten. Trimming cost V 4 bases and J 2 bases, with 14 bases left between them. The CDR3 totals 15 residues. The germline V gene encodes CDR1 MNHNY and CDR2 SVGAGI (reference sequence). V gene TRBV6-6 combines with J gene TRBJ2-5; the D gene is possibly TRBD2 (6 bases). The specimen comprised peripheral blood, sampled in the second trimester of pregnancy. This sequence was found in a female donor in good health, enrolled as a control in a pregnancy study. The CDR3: CASSFLGAGQETQYF. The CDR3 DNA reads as TGTGCCAGCAGTTTCCTCGGGGCGGGACAAGAGACCCAGTACTTC.